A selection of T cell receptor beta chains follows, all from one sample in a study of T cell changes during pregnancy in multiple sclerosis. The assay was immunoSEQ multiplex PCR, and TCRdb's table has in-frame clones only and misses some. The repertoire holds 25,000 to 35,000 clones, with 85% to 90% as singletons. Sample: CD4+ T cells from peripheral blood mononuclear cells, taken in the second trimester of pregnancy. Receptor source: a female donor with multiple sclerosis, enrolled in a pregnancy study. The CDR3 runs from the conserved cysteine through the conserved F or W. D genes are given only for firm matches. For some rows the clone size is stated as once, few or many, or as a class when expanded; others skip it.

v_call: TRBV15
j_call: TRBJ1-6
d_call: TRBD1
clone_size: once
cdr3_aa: CASRDRGGNSPLHF
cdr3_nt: TGTGCCTCCCGGGACAGGGGAGGTAATTCACCCCTCCACTTT

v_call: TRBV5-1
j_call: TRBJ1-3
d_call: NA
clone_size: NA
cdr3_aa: CASRPGSGNTIYF
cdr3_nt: TGCGCCAGCAGGCCAGGCTCTGGAAACACCATATATTTT

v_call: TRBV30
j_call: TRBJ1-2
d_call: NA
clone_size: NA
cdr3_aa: CAWSPPFLYGYTF
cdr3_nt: TGTGCCTGGAGCCCCCCGTTTTTATATGGCTACACCTTC

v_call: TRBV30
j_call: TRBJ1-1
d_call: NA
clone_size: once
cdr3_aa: CAWEDSMNTEAFF
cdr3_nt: TGTGCCTGGGAGGACAGCATGAACACTGAAGCTTTCTTT

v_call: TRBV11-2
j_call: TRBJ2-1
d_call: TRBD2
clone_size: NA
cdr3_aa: CASSLGLRGSYNEQFF
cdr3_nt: TGTGCCAGCAGCTTAGGTTTGCGGGGGTCCTACAATGAGCAGTTCTTC

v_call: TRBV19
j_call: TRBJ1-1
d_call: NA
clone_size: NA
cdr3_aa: CASSPRPTATMNTEAFF
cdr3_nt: TGTGCCAGTAGCCCGCGCCCGACAGCAACTATGAACACTGAAGCTTTCTTT

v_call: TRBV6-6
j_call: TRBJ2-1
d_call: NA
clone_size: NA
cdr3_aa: CASSEPSANEQFF
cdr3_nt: TGTGCCAGCAGCGAACCTAGCGCCAATGAGCAGTTCTTC

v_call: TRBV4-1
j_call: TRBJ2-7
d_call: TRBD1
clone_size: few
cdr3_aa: CASSRTGDYEQYF
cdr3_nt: TGCGCCAGCAGCCGCACAGGGGACTACGAGCAGTACTTC

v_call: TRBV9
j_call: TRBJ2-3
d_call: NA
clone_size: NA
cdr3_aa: CASSVAGYGDTQYF
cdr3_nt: TGTGCCAGCAGCGTAGCGGGGTACGGAGATACGCAGTATTTT

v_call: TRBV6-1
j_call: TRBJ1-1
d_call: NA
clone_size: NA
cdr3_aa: CATTGWKNTEAFF
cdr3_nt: TGTGCCACAACAGGGTGGAAGAACACTGAAGCTTTCTTT

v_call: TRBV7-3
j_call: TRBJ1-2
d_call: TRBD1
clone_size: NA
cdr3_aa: CASSFGQVEGYTF
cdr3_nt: TGTGCCAGCAGCTTCGGACAGGTGGAGGGCTACACCTTC

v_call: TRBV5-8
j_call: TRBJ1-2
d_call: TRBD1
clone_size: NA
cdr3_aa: CASSPGQGEGESYTF
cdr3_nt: TGTGCCAGCAGCCCGGGACAGGGCGAGGGGGAGAGCTACACCTTC